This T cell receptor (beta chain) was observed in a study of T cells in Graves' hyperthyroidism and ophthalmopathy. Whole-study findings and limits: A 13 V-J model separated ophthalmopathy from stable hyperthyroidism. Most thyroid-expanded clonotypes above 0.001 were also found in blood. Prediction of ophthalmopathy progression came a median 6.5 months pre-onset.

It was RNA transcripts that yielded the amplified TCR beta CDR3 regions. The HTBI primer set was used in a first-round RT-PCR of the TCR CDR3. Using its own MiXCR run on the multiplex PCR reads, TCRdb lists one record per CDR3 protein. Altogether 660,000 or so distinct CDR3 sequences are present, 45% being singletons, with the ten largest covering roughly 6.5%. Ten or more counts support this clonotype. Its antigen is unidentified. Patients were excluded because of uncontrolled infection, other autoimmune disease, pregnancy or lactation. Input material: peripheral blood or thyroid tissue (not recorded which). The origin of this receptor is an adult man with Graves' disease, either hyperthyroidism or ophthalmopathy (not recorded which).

CDR3 DNA sequence: TGCAGCGTTGAAGCTGGGAATTGGGGCTACACCTTC. Translation: CSVEAGNWGYTF. This chain uses TRBV29-1 with TRBJ1-2, with D hard to call. V dropped 1 base and J dropped 8 bases, with 11 bases sitting between them. Looked up from germline, CDR1 is SQVTM and CDR2 is ANQGSEA. This CDR3 comprises 12 residues.